The 27 T cell receptor beta chains listed next were all sequenced from one sample in a study of identical twins. MiXCR, run by TCRdb on the 5' RACE reads, gives a single entry per CDR3 protein. The sample contains roughly 1.6 million distinct CDR3 sequences, less than 40% of which appear only once. The source material was cord blood. Source of these receptors: a newborn girl in good health.

The chain carries TRBV11-2 and TRBJ2-1; the match to TRBD2 covers 11 bases. The germline gives CDR1 SGHAT, CDR2 FQNNGV. The trim removed 3 bases at V and 10 bases at J, leaving 5 bases unmatched. The CDR3 covers 14 residues. The CDR3 loop is CASSLSLAGGEQFF. CDR3 coding DNA: TGTGCCAGCAGCTTGAGTCTAGCGGGAGGCGAGCAGTTCTTC.

This chain joins TRBV7-2 and TRBJ1-1; D not resolved. Germline V gene lookup returns CDR1 SGHTA and CDR2 FQGNSA. The CDR3 contains 12 residues. V shed 5 bases and J shed 9 bases, with 13 bases lying between them. The CDR3 spells CASSRVETKAFF. In nucleotides, the CDR3 is TGTGCCAGCAGCCGAGTGGAGACAAAAGCTTTCTTT.

This chain joins TRBV10-1 and TRBJ2-2; D possibly corresponds to TRBD1 (5 bases). Between the trimmed V and J ends, which lost 2 bases and 6 bases, there was a span of 13 bases. CDR3 length: 15 residues. Per the germline V gene, CDR1 is WNHNN and CDR2 is SYGVQD (reference sequence). The CDR3 region is CASSELGQMAGELFF. CDR3 nucleotides: TGCGCCAGCAGTGAGCTGGGGCAAATGGCCGGGGAGCTGTTTTTT.

This clonotype has only a few counts. V is TRBV4-1 and J is TRBJ2-3; 12 positions agree with TRBD2. The ends lost 2 bases at V and 3 bases at J; junction bases unmatched: 6. The CDR3 contains 17 residues. Germline V lookup: CDR1 MGHRA, CDR2 YSYEKL. DNA for the CDR3: TGCGCCAGCAGCCAAAGCCCGACTAGCGGGAGAACAGATACGCAGTATTTT. It encodes CASSQSPTSGRTDTQYF.

The CDR3 region has the DNA TGTGCCAGCGGAAGGACAGAGCTTAGCAATCAGCCCCAGCATTTT. This encodes CASGRTELSNQPQHF. The chain links TRBV28 to TRBJ1-5; maybe TRBD1 (6 bases). Per germline, CDR1 MDHEN and CDR2 SYDVKM. V was clipped by 8 bases and J by 0 bases, with 14 bases between them. This CDR3 is 15 amino acids long.

This clonotype was observed a handful of times. V usage is TRBV5-1 and J usage is TRBJ2-3; 10 nucleotides match TRBD2. There are 15 residues in the CDR3. In germline, CDR1 is SGHRS, CDR2 YFSETQ. J gave up 4 bases and V 9 bases, and 11 bases lay outside the gene matches. The CDR3 DNA sequence: TGCGCCACCCGAATACTAGCGGGGAATTCAGATACGCAGTATTTT. It codes for CATRILAGNSDTQYF.

The sample holds many counts of this clonotype. The gene calls are TRBV10-3 and TRBJ1-2; tentatively, D is TRBD1 (6 bases). There are 13 residues in the CDR3. Trimming took 6 bases from V and 5 from J, leaving 13 bases between them. Germline V gives CDR1 ENHRY, CDR2 SYGVKD. CDR3 protein: CAIRLTGLYGYTF. The CDR3 DNA sequence: TGTGCCATCAGGTTGACAGGTCTTTATGGCTACACCTTC.

The chain has TRBV10-2 and TRBJ2-3, with 9 bases identical to TRBD1. Germline assignment: CDR1 WSHSY and CDR2 SAAADI. CDR3 length equals 17 residues. J gave up 3 bases and V 8 bases, and 15 bases lay outside the gene matches. This chain's CDR3 is CASSSSFLTGGTDTQYF. The CDR3 DNA reads TGCGCCAGCTCCTCGTCATTCTTGACAGGGGGAACAGATACGCAGTATTTT.

This clonotype was detected only a few times. V gene TRBV6-6 combines with J gene TRBJ2-3; D might be TRBD2 (5 bases). Germline lookup yields CDR1 MNHNY and CDR2 SVGAGI (reference sequence). CDR3 length equals 17 residues. V shed 0 bases and J shed 0 bases, with 13 bases lying between them. DNA for the CDR3: TGTGCCAGCAGTTACTCCGACTTAGCGCCTAGCACAGATACGCAGTATTTT. Encoded protein: CASSYSDLAPSTDTQYF.

The CDR3 region is CASSPQRLAGYNEQYF. The DNA of the CDR3 is TGTGCCAGCAGCCCTCAAAGACTAGCGGGCTACAATGAGCAGTACTTC. This rearrangement joins TRBV7-8 to TRBJ2-5, with 10 positions matching TRBD2. Germline values: CDR1 SGHVS, CDR2 FQNEAQ. The CDR3 runs to 16 residues. J lost 11 bases, V lost 5 bases, and 17 bases had no gene match.

This clonotype has ten or more counts. This rearrangement joins TRBV20-1 to TRBJ2-7; D unresolved. V dropped 0 bases and J dropped 5 bases, with 20 bases sitting between them. The germline V gene has CDR1 DFQATT and CDR2 SNEGSKA (reference sequence). CDR3 size: 16 residues. The DNA of the CDR3 is TGCAGTGCTAGAGATCTCCGGGCGGCCAAAAGGGACGAGCAGTACTTC. Amino acids: CSARDLRAAKRDEQYF.

The chain combines TRBV27 with TRBJ2-7, with a weak D call TRBD1 (7 bases). This CDR3 comprises 14 residues. CDR1 is MNHEY and CDR2 is SMNVEV in the germline V gene (reference sequence). Trimming took off 3 bases at V and 4 bases at J, with 13 bases between the two ends. CDR3 in DNA: TGTGCCAGCAGTTTTCACCAGGGGGGATACGAGCAGTACTTC. Its protein is CASSFHQGGYEQYF.

The chain carries TRBV2 and TRBJ2-3; 10 bases fit TRBD2. This CDR3 comprises 14 residues. Per the germline V gene, CDR1 is SNHLY and CDR2 is FYNNEI. The J segment lost 7 bases and the V segment lost 6 bases, leaving 7 bases of the junction unmatched. The CDR3 coding sequence is TGTGCCAGCAGCGAGCGGGGGGGCCTGAATACGCAGTATTTT. It specifies CASSERGGLNTQYF.

This clonotype was found a few times. The chain carries TRBV12-5 and TRBJ1-2; D perhaps matches TRBD1 (5 bases). This CDR3 has 16 amino acids. V was shortened by 5 bases and J by 4 bases, with 20 bases between the two germline ends. Germline values: CDR1 LGHNT, CDR2 FRNRAP. CDR3 protein: CASGTNSRERGYGYTF. As DNA, the CDR3 is TGTGCTAGTGGTACCAACTCCAGGGAAAGGGGCTATGGCTACACCTTC.

This clonotype was counted ten times or more. This chain joins TRBV4-2 and TRBJ2-1, with 11 nucleotides matching TRBD2. The CDR3 contains 16 residues. Germline CDR1 LGHNA, CDR2 YNFKEQ. V dropped 6 bases and J dropped 3; count of bases not matched to a gene: 7. CDR3 DNA sequence: TGTGCCAGCAGTCAATCCGGGACTAGCGGCTACAATGAGCAGTTCTTC. As protein: CASSQSGTSGYNEQFF.

Comments on this clonotype: This sequence may be a read error, since a much larger clone differs from it by one base. The CDR3 loop reads CSVDSVGGQDTQYF. The CDR3 bases are TGCAGCGTTGATAGCGTAGGGGGACAAGATACGCAGTATTTT. The chain has TRBV29-1 and TRBJ2-3, with D maybe TRBD1 (6 bases). Looked up from germline, CDR1 is SQVTM and CDR2 is ANQGSEA. Between the trimmed V and J ends, which lost 3 bases and 5 bases, there was a span of 15 bases. This CDR3 has 14 residues.

The V and J genes are TRBV15 and TRBJ1-1, with unresolved D. Germline loops: CDR1 LNHNV, CDR2 YYDKDF (reference sequence). V lost 0 bases, J lost 8 bases, and 13 bases lay in between. This CDR3 comprises 14 residues. CDR3 loop: CATSRDDGVDEAFF. The CDR3 coding sequence is TGTGCCACCAGCAGAGATGATGGGGTGGACGAAGCTTTCTTT.

This chain links TRBV7-8 with TRBJ2-4; D is perhaps TRBD1 (6 bases). This CDR3 has 12 residues. Germline assignment: CDR1 SGHVS and CDR2 FQNEAQ. Trimming removed 5 bases at V and 8 bases at J, with 10 bases between. The DNA of the CDR3 is TGTGCCAGCAGCATCAACAGGGACATTCAGTACTTC. This codes for CASSINRDIQYF.

The chain has TRBV3-1 and TRBJ2-3, with 9 bases that match TRBD2. The V gene end was trimmed by 8 bases and the J gene end by 5 bases; junction bases not matched to a gene: 11. This CDR3 comprises 15 residues. The germline CDR1 and CDR2 sequences are LGHDT and YNNKEL (reference sequence). The CDR3 loop reads CASASGGRAEDTQYF. The CDR3 coding sequence is TGTGCCAGCGCAAGCGGCGGGAGGGCCGAAGATACGCAGTATTTT.

This clonotype occurred a few times. CDR3 DNA sequence: TGTGCCAGCTCACCCTTACTAGCACAAAGCACAGATACGCAGTATTTT. This codes for CASSPLLAQSTDTQYF. The gene calls are TRBV18 and TRBJ2-3; D possibly corresponds to TRBD2 (6 bases). The CDR3 consists of 16 residues. Between the trimmed V and J ends, which lost 3 bases and 0 bases, there was a span of 13 bases. Germline CDR1 is KGHSH and CDR2 is LQKENI.

The sample holds many counts of this clonotype. This chain connects TRBV12-3 or TRBV12-4 to TRBJ2-7; 7 nucleotides align to TRBD2. This CDR3 has 16 residues. The V segment lost 7 bases and the J segment 5 bases; nucleotides outside the gene matches: 17. CDR3 sequence reads: CASIPQGRGLPHEQYF. The CDR3 DNA reads as TGTGCCAGCATCCCTCAAGGGAGGGGCCTTCCCCACGAGCAGTACTTC.

This clonotype occurred once. A read error may account for a junction end that differs from germline. This rearrangement joins TRBV20-1 to TRBJ1-4; D ambiguous. Germline assignment: CDR1 DFQATT and CDR2 SNEGSKA (reference sequence). CDR3 length equals 14 residues. CDR3 sequence (DNA): TGCAGTGCTAGTCGGTCGGGCTCTAATGAAAAACCGTTTTTT. This gives the protein CSASRSGSNEKPFF.

This rearrangement joins TRBV9 to TRBJ2-5, with D tentatively TRBD1 (6 bases). The length of the CDR3 is 16 residues. CDR1 and CDR2 (germline): SGDLS, YYNGEE. Trimming shortened V by 0 bases and J by 1 base, and 13 bases separated the two germline ends. The CDR3 bases are TGTGCCAGCAGCGTAGCTACAGGGACGGCCCAAGAGACCCAGTACTTC. It yields the protein CASSVATGTAQETQYF.

The chain's CDR3 is CASSYGQGNPRTEAFF. The CDR3 region has the DNA TGTGCCAGCAGTTACGGACAGGGGAACCCGAGGACTGAAGCTTTCTTT. The chain recombines TRBV28 with TRBJ1-1, with 9 bases identical to TRBD1. V gave up 4 bases and J gave up 5 bases; unmatched junction bases: 11. The CDR3 runs to 16 residues. Germline loops: CDR1 MDHEN, CDR2 SYDVKM.

The rearrangement uses TRBV6-5 and TRBJ1-6; 12 bases are shared with TRBD1. Germline assignment: CDR1 MNHEY and CDR2 SVGAGI. V lost 5 bases, J lost 10 bases, and 3 bases stayed unmatched. This CDR3 has 14 amino acids. Here the CDR3 reads CASSAGQGASPLHF. CDR3 coding DNA: TGTGCCAGCAGTGCGGGACAGGGGGCCTCACCCCTCCACTTT.

The chain employs TRBV10-1 and TRBJ2-1; 11 bases fit TRBD1. The CDR3 consists of 14 residues. The junction had 4 bases not matched to a gene; V was cut back by 4 bases and J by 8 bases. Germline V gives CDR1 WNHNN, CDR2 SYGVQD (reference sequence). As DNA, the CDR3 is TGCGCCAGCAGTGGAGGGACAGGGGGACATGAGCAGTTCTTC. Its translation is CASSGGTGGHEQFF.

This sequence joins TRBV7-6 and TRBJ1-5; maybe TRBD1 (5 bases). Germline CDR1 SGHVS, CDR2 FNYEAQ. V lost 1 base and J 4 bases, leaving 14 bases between the germline ends. The CDR3 runs 16 residues. CDR3 in DNA: TGTGCCAGCAGCTTAGGGGGCGGCCTGAATAATCAGCCCCAGCATTTT. Its protein is CASSLGGGLNNQPQHF.